The clone carrying this T cell receptor (beta chain) was recorded a few times. Its cognate antigen is unknown. This record belongs to a study of T cells in Graves' hyperthyroidism and ophthalmopathy. General study results and limits: Classification by a 13 V-J model distinguished ophthalmopathy from stable hyperthyroidism.

RNA transcripts served as the template for amplifying TCR beta CDR3 regions. The HTBI primer set was used in a first-round RT-PCR of the TCR CDR3. Each CDR3 protein is one row after TCRdb ran MiXCR on the multiplex PCR reads. The profile covers about 660,000 distinct CDR3 sequences, with just under 45% appearing a single time and less than 8.5% taken by the ten largest. The CDR3 sequence is 13 residues long. V lost 1 base, J lost 7 bases, and 11 bases lay in between. From germline, CDR1 is MGHRA and CDR2 YSYEKL. The receptor comes from an adult man with Graves' disease, either hyperthyroidism or ophthalmopathy (not recorded which). The source material was peripheral blood or thyroid tissue (not recorded which). The rearrangement joins TRBV4-1 to TRBJ2-7; D is unresolved. For the CDR3, the DNA is TGCGCCAGCAGCCAAGTCAAAGGTGAGGAGCAGTACTTC. Translating it yields CASSQVKGEEQYF.